Listed below are T cell receptor beta chains from one sample, sequenced in a study of CD8+CD57+ T cells in acquired aplastic anemia. TCRdb re-derived calls from the reads in MiXCR, one entry per CDR3 protein. The table shows tens of thousands of distinct CDR3 sequences, with roughly 72% occurring only once. Sequenced: sorted CD4+, CD8+, or CD8+CD57+ T cells (not recorded which) from PBMCs. Receptors were obtained from a human donor with aplastic anemia. Each CDR3 is given with its conserved first and last residue. The order of the fields is clone size, V gene, J gene, D gene, CDR3 protein, CDR3 DNA. D genes are given only for firm matches. Rows give clone size only sometimes, using once, few, many, or a class for an expanded clone.

many	TRBV9	TRBJ1-1	.	CASRELTEAFF	TGTGCCAGCAGAGAACTCACTGAAGCTTTCTTT
.	TRBV2	TRBJ2-2	.	CASSETQLLNTGELFF	TGTGCCAGCAGTGAAACCCAACTACTGAACACCGGGGAGCTGTTTTTT
.	TRBV7-8	TRBJ1-1	.	CASSLSQGGTMNTEAFF	TGTGCCAGCAGCTTATCACAGGGAGGAACCATGAACACTGAAGCTTTCTTT
.	TRBV27	TRBJ2-1	.	CASSLGGSWTYNEQFF	TGTGCCAGCAGTTTAGGCGGTAGCTGGACCTACAATGAGCAGTTCTTC
.	TRBV7-2	TRBJ1-1	.	CASSLEQGTEAFF	TGTGCCAGCAGCTTAGAGCAGGGCACTGAAGCTTTCTTT
few	TRBV10-2	TRBJ2-1	.	CASSGHNEQFF	TGCGCCAGCAGTGGACACAATGAGCAGTTCTTC
.	TRBV7-8	TRBJ1-4	.	CASSFLRGRPEKLFF	TGTGCCAGCAGCTTCCTACGGGGGCGGCCTGAAAAACTGTTTTTT
.	TRBV15	TRBJ1-5	.	CATSRDSGYQPQHF	TGTGCCACCAGCAGAGATTCGGGTTATCAGCCCCAGCATTTT
many	TRBV7-2	TRBJ2-5	.	CAGSPVGVQETQYF	TGTGCCGGCTCTCCGGTAGGGGTTCAGGAGACCCAGTACTTC
.	TRBV20-1	TRBJ2-7	TRBD1	CSARDPGGAKLYEQYF	TGCAGTGCTAGAGATCCAGGGGGAGCCAAGCTCTACGAGCAGTACTTC
medium-sized	TRBV6-1	TRBJ2-1	.	CASSDNEQFF	TGTGCCAGCAGTGACAATGAGCAGTTCTTC
.	TRBV2	TRBJ2-7	TRBD1	CASSETDREVFYEQYF	TGTGCCAGCAGTGAGACGGACAGGGAAGTTTTTTACGAGCAGTACTTC
.	TRBV11-2	TRBJ1-3	.	CASTLHREGDTPSGNTIYF	TGTGCCAGCACCCTCCACCGCGAGGGGGATACCCCTTCTGGAAACACCATATATTTT
.	TRBV15	TRBJ1-4	.	CATSSTRLAGEKLFF	TGTGCCACCAGCAGTACGAGGTTAGCCGGTGAAAAACTGTTTTTT
.	TRBV10-3	TRBJ2-2	.	CAICEVDTGELFF	TGTGCCATCTGTGAGGTAGACACCGGGGAGCTGTTTTTT
.	TRBV24-1	TRBJ2-2	.	CATSTRVDTGELFF	TGTGCCACCAGCACCAGGGTCGACACCGGGGAGCTGTTTTTT
.	TRBV7-9	TRBJ2-1	TRBD2	CASSLIGGGEQFF	TGTGCCAGCAGCTTAATCGGGGGAGGGGAGCAGTTCTTC
.	TRBV2	TRBJ2-7	.	CASYAQPYEQYF	TGTGCCAGCTACGCTCAACCCTACGAACAGTACTTC
few	TRBV2	TRBJ2-7	.	CASSGRGINTYEQYF	TGTGCCAGCAGTGGACGAGGGATAAATACCTACGAGCAGTACTTC
.	TRBV19	TRBJ1-2	TRBD1	CASRDRAYGYTF	TGTGCCAGCCGGGACAGGGCCTATGGCTACACCTTC
.	TRBV19	TRBJ2-3	.	CASNMGATDTQYF	TGTGCCAGTAACATGGGAGCGACAGATACGCAGTATTTT
.	TRBV10-3	TRBJ2-1	TRBD2	CAIRDIAGTGAEQFF	TGTGCCATCCGAGACATAGCGGGCACCGGAGCGGAGCAGTTCTTC
.	TRBV20-1	TRBJ1-2	.	CSARDPWGSGYTF	TGCAGTGCTAGAGATCCATGGGGCTCTGGCTACACCTTC
.	TRBV5-1	TRBJ1-2	TRBD1	CASSLGRGSIYGYTF	TGCGCCAGCAGCTTAGGCAGGGGGTCCATCTATGGCTACACCTTC
.	TRBV29-1	TRBJ2-7	.	CSVVSGVNEQYF	TGCAGCGTTGTTTCGGGGGTCAACGAGCAGTACTTC
many	TRBV9	TRBJ2-5	TRBD2	CASSTSGVETQYF	TGTGCCAGCAGCACTAGCGGGGTAGAGACCCAGTACTTC
.	TRBV15	TRBJ1-6	.	CATSRTGPSPLHF	TGTGCCACCAGCAGGACCGGGCCATCACCCCTCCACTTT
.	TRBV13	TRBJ2-7	.	CASAPGRGRTYEQYF	TGTGCCAGCGCTCCTGGCCGGGGGAGAACCTACGAGCAGTACTTC
.	TRBV5-6	TRBJ2-7	.	CASSLGGAVYEQYF	TGTGCCAGCAGCTTGGGAGGGGCTGTGTACGAGCAGTACTTC
.	TRBV15	TRBJ2-2	.	CATSRGITGELFF	TGTGCCACCAGCAGGGGGATCACCGGGGAGCTGTTTTTT
once	TRBV20-1	TRBJ2-3	TRBD2	CSAGSGVSTDTQYF	TGCAGTGCTGGTAGCGGGGTGAGCACAGATACGCAGTATTTT
.	TRBV11-1	TRBJ1-2	TRBD1	CASSLRDRGQLNYGYTF	TGTGCCAGCAGCTTAAGGGACAGGGGGCAGCTCAACTATGGCTACACCTTC
.	TRBV5-4	TRBJ2-7	TRBD2	CASSLDQLALSYEQYF	TGTGCCAGCAGCTTGGACCAACTAGCGCTCTCCTACGAGCAGTACTTC
.	TRBV19	TRBJ1-5	.	CASSIGDGSNQPQHF	TGTGCCAGTAGTATAGGGGACGGTAGCAATCAGCCCCAGCATTTT
few	TRBV2	TRBJ2-1	.	CASSQGPGSYNEQFF	TGTGCCAGCAGCCAGGGACCCGGGTCCTACAATGAGCAGTTCTTC
.	TRBV18	TRBJ2-5	.	CASSSDRVTQYF	TGTGCCAGCTCATCGGACAGAGTCACCCAGTACTTC
.	TRBV7-8	TRBJ1-1	.	CASSLEGGRVRTEAFF	TGTGCCAGCAGCTTAGAAGGCGGGAGGGTGCGGACTGAAGCTTTCTTT
few	TRBV15	TRBJ2-1	TRBD2	CATSRDGSGGDEQFF	TGTGCCACCAGCAGAGACGGTAGCGGGGGAGATGAGCAGTTCTTC
once	TRBV6-1	TRBJ2-3	.	CASSGGVEADTQYF	TGTGCCAGCAGTGGGGGGGTTGAAGCAGATACGCAGTATTTT
.	TRBV7-2	TRBJ1-4	TRBD1	CASRGGQGVDEKLFF	TGTGCCAGCAGAGGCGGACAGGGTGTTGATGAAAAACTGTTTTTT
.	TRBV11-1	TRBJ2-1	TRBD2	CASTGLAGGKGEQFF	TGTGCCAGCACGGGACTAGCGGGAGGAAAGGGTGAGCAGTTCTTC
.	TRBV7-3	TRBJ2-1	.	CASSLNFYNEQFF	TGTGCCAGCAGCCTAAACTTCTACAATGAGCAGTTCTTC
.	TRBV2	TRBJ2-7	TRBD2	CASSELRLAGVGEQYF	TGTGCCAGCAGTGAACTAAGGCTAGCGGGAGTCGGCGAGCAGTACTTC
.	TRBV15	TRBJ2-5	.	CATSRDTRARETQYF	TGTGCCACCAGCAGAGATACCCGGGCGAGAGAGACCCAGTACTTC
.	TRBV7-9	TRBJ1-1	.	CASSGLGGLNTEAFF	TGTGCCAGCAGCGGCCTAGGGGGGCTGAACACTGAAGCTTTCTTT
.	TRBV2	TRBJ2-7	.	CASTDGQTPSYEQYF	TGTGCCAGCACCGATGGACAGACGCCCTCCTACGAGCAGTACTTC
.	TRBV5-1	TRBJ2-7	.	CASSLGGTSYEQYF	TGCGCCAGCAGCTTGGGGGGGACGTCCTACGAGCAGTACTTC
.	TRBV10-3	TRBJ2-3	.	CAISESTRASTDTQYF	TGTGCCATCAGTGAGTCAACCAGGGCTAGCACAGATACGCAGTATTTT
.	TRBV6-1	TRBJ1-1	.	CASRGQNTEAFF	TGTGCCAGCAGGGGACAGAACACTGAAGCTTTCTTT
once	TRBV9	TRBJ2-7	TRBD1	CASRPGQGRYEQYF	TGTGCCAGCAGGCCCGGACAGGGGAGGTACGAGCAGTACTTC
few	TRBV4-1	TRBJ1-2	.	CASSLQGNDGYTF	TGCGCCAGCAGCCTACAGGGAAATGATGGCTACACCTTC
.	TRBV24-1	TRBJ2-5	.	CATSDRDFQETQYF	TGTGCCACCAGTGATCGGGACTTCCAAGAGACCCAGTACTTC
.	TRBV20-1	TRBJ2-7	TRBD2	CSAREPSGVYEQYF	TGCAGTGCTAGAGAGCCTAGCGGGGTCTACGAGCAGTACTTC
once	TRBV10-3	TRBJ1-2	TRBD1	CAISEGTGEAGGYTF	TGTGCCATCAGTGAGGGGACAGGGGAAGCAGGTGGCTACACCTTC
.	TRBV20-1	TRBJ2-3	.	CSAPGTGLGLTDTQYF	TGCAGTGCTCCAGGGACTGGGCTAGGGCTCACAGATACGCAGTATTTT
.	TRBV20-1	TRBJ2-2	.	CSARITSSGELFF	TGCAGTGCTAGAATCACTAGCTCCGGGGAGCTGTTTTTT
few	TRBV10-3	TRBJ1-1	TRBD1	CAISGRDRDYTEAFF	TGTGCCATCAGTGGGCGGGACAGGGACTACACTGAAGCTTTCTTT